This T cell receptor (beta chain) was sequenced during a study of blood T cell repertoires in COVID-19. Study overall: Acute and convalescent COVID-19 samples came from the United States, Italy and Spain. The analysed material was cDNA or gDNA that came from T cells, B-cell-depleted T cells, or PBMCs.

In the authors' workflow: Reference gene primer amplification yielded estimated nucleated cell counts. Profiled with immunoSEQ multiplex PCR; TCRdb holds only in-frame clones, not every one. The DNA was the basis for D and trimming; V, J and clone size are from that table. The repertoire holds 25,000 to 35,000 clones, with roughly 84% as singletons. Germline assignment: CDR1 SGHNT and CDR2 YENEEA. The J segment lost 7 bases and the V segment lost 1 base, leaving 6 bases of the junction unmatched. The CDR3 is 15 residues long. This chain joins TRBV11-3 and TRBJ2-3; 9 bases fit TRBD2. The sample comprised peripheral blood. The sequence was collected from a man between 65 and 85 years old with active COVID-19. The CDR3 protein is CASSLVRGGVNTQYF. The CDR3 nucleotides read TGTGCCAGCAGCTTAGTGCGGGGGGGCGTGAATACGCAGTATTTT.